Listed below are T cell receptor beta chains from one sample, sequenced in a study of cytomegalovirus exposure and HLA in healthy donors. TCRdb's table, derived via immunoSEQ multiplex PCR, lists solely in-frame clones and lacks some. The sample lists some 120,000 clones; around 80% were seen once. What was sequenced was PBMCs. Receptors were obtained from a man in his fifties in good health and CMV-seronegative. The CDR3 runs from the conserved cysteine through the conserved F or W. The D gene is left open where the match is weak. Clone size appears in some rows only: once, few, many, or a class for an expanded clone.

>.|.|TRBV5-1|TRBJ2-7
TGCGCCAGCAGCCCGGAAGAAATACGGGGGACGGGCGAGCAGTACTTC
CASSPEEIRGTGEQYF
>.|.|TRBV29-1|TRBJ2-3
TGCAGCGTTACCAGTCCGCTGAGCACAGATACGCAGTATTTT
CSVTSPLSTDTQYF
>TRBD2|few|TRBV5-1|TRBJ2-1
TGCGCCAGCAGCTTGGGTAGCGGGAGCGGGCAGTTCTTC
CASSLGSGSGQFF
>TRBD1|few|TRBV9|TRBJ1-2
TGTGCCAGCAGCGTAACAGGGGATAACTATGGCTACACCTTC
CASSVTGDNYGYTF
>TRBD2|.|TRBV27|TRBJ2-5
TGTGCCAGCAGTTTCAACCGGGGACTAGCGGGGAAAGAGACCCAGTACTTC
CASSFNRGLAGKETQYF
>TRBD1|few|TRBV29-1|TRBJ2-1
TGCAGCGTTAGTGACCGGGACAGGGGTAATGAGCAGTTCTTC
CSVSDRDRGNEQFF
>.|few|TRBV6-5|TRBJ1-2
TGTGCCAGCAGCCTTCAAGGGGGGGCGAGTGGCTACACCTTC
CASSLQGGASGYTF
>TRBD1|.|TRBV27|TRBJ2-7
TGTGCCAGCAGTTCTCAATTGACAGGGCACTACGAGCAGTACTTC
CASSSQLTGHYEQYF
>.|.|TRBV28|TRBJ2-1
TGTGCCAGCAGTGCCGAAACAGGGACCTACAATGAGCAGTTCTTC
CASSAETGTYNEQFF
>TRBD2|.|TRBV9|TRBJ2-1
TGTGCCAGCAGCGAGGGGAGGCGGGGGGGATATGGTGAGCAGTTCTTC
CASSEGRRGGYGEQFF
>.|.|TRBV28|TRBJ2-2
TGTGCCAGCAGTTTCCGACAGACGAACACCGGGGAGCTGTTTTTT
CASSFRQTNTGELFF
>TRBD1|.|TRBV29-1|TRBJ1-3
TGCAGCGCCCGACAGGGCGACCACACCATATATTTT
CSARQGDHTIYF
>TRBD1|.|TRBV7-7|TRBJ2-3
TGTGCCAGCAGTCCCGACGGGACAGGGCCCTCGGATACGCAGTATTTT
CASSPDGTGPSDTQYF
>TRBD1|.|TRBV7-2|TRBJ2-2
TGTGCCAGCAGCTTAGGGGGACAGGTCACCGGGGAGCTGTTTTTT
CASSLGGQVTGELFF
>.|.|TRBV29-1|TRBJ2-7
TGCAGCGCCCGGGACTCTCTCTACGAGCAGTACTTC
CSARDSLYEQYF
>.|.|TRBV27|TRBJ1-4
TGTGCCAGCAGCGATGGGGCAGGCAATAATGAAAAACTGTTTTTT
CASSDGAGNNEKLFF
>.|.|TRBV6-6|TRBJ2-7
TGTGCCAGCAGTTACGGGACTTACGAGCAGTACTTC
CASSYGTYEQYF
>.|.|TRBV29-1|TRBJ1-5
TGCAGCGTTGAAGAGTTCAGGGGTCAGCCCCAGCATTTT
CSVEEFRGQPQHF
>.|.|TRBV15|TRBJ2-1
TGTGCCACCTTAGGGGTTCCGAGCTCCTACAATGAGCAGTTCTTC
CATLGVPSSYNEQFF
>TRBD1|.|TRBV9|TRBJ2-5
TGTGCCAGCAGCCCTACCGAAACAGGGGGTATGGGGACCCAGTACTTC
CASSPTETGGMGTQYF
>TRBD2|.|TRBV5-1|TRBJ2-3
TGCGCCAGCAGCTGGGGGGTAAGCGGGAGTGATGCAGATACGCAGTATTTT
CASSWGVSGSDADTQYF
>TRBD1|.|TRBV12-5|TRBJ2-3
TGTGCTAGTGGTTGGGGACAGGGGGCAACCGGCGGCACAGATACGCAGTATTTT
CASGWGQGATGGTDTQYF
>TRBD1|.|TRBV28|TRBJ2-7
TGTGCCAGCAGTTTGCCGGACAGGGGTCACGAGCAGTACTTC
CASSLPDRGHEQYF
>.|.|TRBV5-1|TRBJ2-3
TGCGCCAGCAGCAAACGGAGGGACCCAAGCACAGATACGCAGTATTTT
CASSKRRDPSTDTQYF
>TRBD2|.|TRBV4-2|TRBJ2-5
TGTGCCAGCAGCCAAGATGTGGGCGGGAGAGCAGGGAAGACCCAGTACTTC
CASSQDVGGRAGKTQYF
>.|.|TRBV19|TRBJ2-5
TGTGCCAGTAGTTGGGGTCGGCAGGGGCTTTCACAAGAGACCCAGTACTTC
CASSWGRQGLSQETQYF
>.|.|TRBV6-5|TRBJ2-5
TGTGCCAGCAGCACGGGTGAGACCCAGTACTTC
CASSTGETQYF
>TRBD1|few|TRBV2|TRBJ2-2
TGTGCCAGCAGTGCTCAGGGGGCCCGAAGGACCGGGGAGCTGTTTTTT
CASSAQGARRTGELFF
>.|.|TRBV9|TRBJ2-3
TGTGCCAGCAGCCGTGACGCGAGGACAGATACGCAGTATTTT
CASSRDARTDTQYF
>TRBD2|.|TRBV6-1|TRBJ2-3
TGTGCCAGCAGACCCGGGACTAGCGCAGATACGCAGTATTTT
CASRPGTSADTQYF
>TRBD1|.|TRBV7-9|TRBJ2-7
TGTGCCAGCAGCTCATATCCGGGACAGGGGACCTACGAGCAGTACTTC
CASSSYPGQGTYEQYF
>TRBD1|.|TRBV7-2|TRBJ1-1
TGTGCCAGCAGCCACGACAGGGACACTGAAGCTTTCTTT
CASSHDRDTEAFF
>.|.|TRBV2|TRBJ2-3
TGTGCCAGCAGGGTCGGGGGGCCTGGAGCAGATACGCAGTATTTT
CASRVGGPGADTQYF
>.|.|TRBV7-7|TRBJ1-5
TGTGCTAGCAGCTTAGAAACCCTCGAACAGGGTAACAATCAGCCCCAGCATTTT
CASSLETLEQGNNQPQHF
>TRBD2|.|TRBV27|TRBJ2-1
TGTGCCAGCAGTTTCAATCTCGCAGGGAGGGGACAGTTCTTC
CASSFNLAGRGQFF
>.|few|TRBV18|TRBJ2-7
TGTGCCAGCTCACCGGACAGCCTCTCCTACGAGCAGTACTTC
CASSPDSLSYEQYF
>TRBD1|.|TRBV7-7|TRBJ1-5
TGTGCTAGCAGCTTGGACAGGGATCAGCCCCAGCATTTT
CASSLDRDQPQHF
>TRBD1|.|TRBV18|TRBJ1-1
TGTGCCAGCTCACCCCAGCGACAGGGGAACACTGAAGCTTTCTTT
CASSPQRQGNTEAFF
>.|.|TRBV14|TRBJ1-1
TGTGCCAGCAGCCAAGATCAGGGATGGAACACTGAAGCTTTCTTT
CASSQDQGWNTEAFF
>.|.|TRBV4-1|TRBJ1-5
TGCGCCAGCAGCCAAGAATTCTCACAGGGAAGACAGCCCCAGCATTTT
CASSQEFSQGRQPQHF
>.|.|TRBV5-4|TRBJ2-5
TGTGCCACCCAGGGCCGGGGGCAAGAGACCCAGTACTTC
CATQGRGQETQYF
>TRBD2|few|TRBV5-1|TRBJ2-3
TGCGCCAGCAGCTCCACGACACTACTAGCGGTGGATACGCAGTATTTT
CASSSTTLLAVDTQYF
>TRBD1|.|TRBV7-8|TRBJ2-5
TGTGCCAGCAGCCCGCCCGGGACAGCCAAAGAGACCCAGTACTTC
CASSPPGTAKETQYF
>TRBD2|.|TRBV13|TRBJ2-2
TGTGCCAGCAGCTTTGGAGCGGGAGGCACCGGGGAGCTGTTTTTT
CASSFGAGGTGELFF
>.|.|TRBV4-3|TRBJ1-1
TGCGCCAGCAGCCAGGGTCGACAGCGTGAAGCTTTCTTT
CASSQGRQREAFF
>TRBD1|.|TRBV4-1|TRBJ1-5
TGCGCCAGCAGCCCAGTCGGGACAGGGGTACAGCCCCAGCATTTT
CASSPVGTGVQPQHF
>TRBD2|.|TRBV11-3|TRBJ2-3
TGTGCCAGCAGCTTAGGGACTAGAACGAGAGATACGCAGTATTTT
CASSLGTRTRDTQYF
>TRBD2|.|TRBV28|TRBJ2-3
TGTGCCAGCAGGGGGGGGATCGTCACAGATACGCAGTATTTT
CASRGGIVTDTQYF